This passage covers 20 T cell receptor beta chains from one sample sequenced in a study of cytomegalovirus exposure and HLA in healthy donors. Profiling relied on immunoSEQ multiplex PCR, and the TCRdb table lists in-frame clones only, not all of them. The repertoire includes 100,000 to 150,000 clones, roughly 89% of them detected once, and roughly 2% sits in the top ten. Specimen: PBMCs. The source is a woman younger than 30 in good health and CMV-seronegative.

The chain combines TRBV28 with TRBJ1-5; TRBD1 aligns across 7 bases. CDR1 is MDHEN, CDR2 SYDVKM, per germline. Trimming at V came to 5 bases and at J to 7 bases, leaving 2 bases not matched to a gene. The CDR3 has 12 residues. The CDR3 protein is CASSHRGQPQHF. DNA of the CDR3: TGTGCCAGCAGTCACAGGGGCCAGCCCCAGCATTTT.

V gene TRBV6-1 combines with J gene TRBJ2-5; 9 bases match TRBD1. CDR3 length: 15 amino acids. V shed 7 bases, J shed 4 bases, and the junction held 10 bases outside the gene matches. Germline lookup yields CDR1 MNHNS and CDR2 SASEGT. The CDR3 DNA sequence: TGTGCCAGCAACACGATCTACAGGGGGCCAGAGACCCAGTACTTC. The encoded protein is CASNTIYRGPETQYF.

This chain links TRBV6-5 with TRBJ1-2; D is unresolved. Trimming removed 10 bases at V and 4 bases at J, with 13 bases between. This CDR3 comprises 12 residues. The germline V gene has CDR1 MNHEY and CDR2 SVGAGI. CDR3 nucleotides: TGTGCCACTTCTCGAGGGAGCTATGGCTACACCTTC. Protein sequence: CATSRGSYGYTF.

V gene TRBV7-9 combines with J gene TRBJ2-1, with TRBD2 matching over 14 bases. CDR3 length: 19 residues. J gave up 0 bases and V 7 bases, and 11 bases lay outside the gene matches. Per the germline V gene, CDR1 is SEHNR and CDR2 is FQNEAQ (reference sequence). The CDR3 nucleotides read TGTGCCAGCACCCGGACTAGCGGGAGGTTTGGAAGCTCCTACAATGAGCAGTTCTTC. It is translated as CASTRTSGRFGSSYNEQFF.

The rearrangement joins TRBV27 to TRBJ2-7, with a possible D match to TRBD1 (6 bases). The V gene's germline CDR1 is MNHEY and CDR2 SMNVEV (reference sequence). CDR3 length equals 13 residues. The V and J ends lost 5 bases and 0 bases respectively, with 8 bases between them. The CDR3: CASSHRVSYEQYF. The CDR3 nucleotides are TGTGCCAGCAGTCACAGGGTCTCCTACGAGCAGTACTTC.

The chain links TRBV6-5 to TRBJ1-2, with TRBD1 identical over 8 bases. This CDR3 region has 15 residues. Germline V gene sequence: CDR1 MNHEY, CDR2 SVGAGI. V gave up 0 bases and J gave up 5 bases; unmatched junction bases: 5. The CDR3 DNA follows: TGTGCCAGCAGTTACTCGGCAGGGGGCCTTTATGGCTACACCTTC. Amino acids: CASSYSAGGLYGYTF.

V and J are TRBV4-2 and TRBJ1-1, with 9 bases matching TRBD1. J gave up 6 bases and V 4 bases, and 3 bases lay outside the gene matches. There are 13 residues in the CDR3. CDR1 LGHNA and CDR2 YNFKEQ come from the germline V gene. CDR3 sequence: CASSPQGAPEAFF. Here the CDR3 DNA reads TGTGCCAGCAGCCCACAGGGGGCCCCTGAAGCTTTCTTT.

The chain couples TRBV5-1 to TRBJ2-1; TRBD2 agrees at 8 bases. The CDR3 spans 16 residues. V dropped 3 bases and J dropped 2; count of bases not matched to a gene: 7. Germline assignment: CDR1 SGHRS and CDR2 YFSETQ. This CDR3 reads CASSSYPGLAYNEQFF. The DNA of the CDR3 is TGCGCCAGCAGCTCCTATCCGGGACTAGCCTACAATGAGCAGTTCTTC.

The chain combines TRBV4-2 with TRBJ2-1, with a weak D call TRBD2 (6 bases). This CDR3 region has 17 residues. Germline CDR1 reads LGHNA; CDR2 reads YNFKEQ. V was pared by 1 base and J by 6 bases, with 19 bases between. DNA of the CDR3: TGTGCCAGCAGCCAAGTTACGGGGGAGCCGGTCTTCAATGAGCAGTTCTTC. It specifies CASSQVTGEPVFNEQFF.

The V gene is TRBV13, the J gene TRBJ2-1, with D possibly being TRBD2 (5 bases). CDR1 PRHDT and CDR2 FYEKMQ come from the germline V gene (reference sequence). The CDR3 is made up of 16 amino acids. The V and J ends lost 5 bases and 2 bases respectively, with 16 bases between them. As DNA, the CDR3 is TGTGCCAGCAGCCCAGGTAGAGGGTCCGCCTACAATGAGCAGTTCTTC. It yields the protein CASSPGRGSAYNEQFF.

V is TRBV30 and J is TRBJ2-1, with D tentatively TRBD2 (5 bases). The CDR3 is made up of 14 amino acids. The germline CDR1 and CDR2 sequences are GTSNPN and SVGIG (reference sequence). V gave up 0 bases and J gave up 1 base, with 7 bases separating them. The CDR3, as DNA: TGTGCCTGGAGTGTGGAGGTATCCTACAATGAGCAGTTCTTC. Amino acids: CAWSVEVSYNEQFF.

The rearrangement uses TRBV11-2 and TRBJ2-2, with TRBD1 matching 9 bases. The V and J ends lost 4 bases and 4 bases, in that order; junction bases with no gene match: 7. The germline CDR1 and CDR2 sequences are SGHAT and FQNNGV. The CDR3 totals 16 residues. The CDR3 nucleotides read TGTGCCAGCAGCTACGGGACAGGGACTTTCACCGGGGAGCTGTTTTTT. This sequence encodes CASSYGTGTFTGELFF.

The chain recombines TRBV2 with TRBJ2-5; D is perhaps TRBD2 (5 bases). CDR1 is SNHLY, CDR2 FYNNEI, per germline. The germline V and J ends were trimmed by 5 bases and 4 bases, with 8 bases remaining between them. CDR3 length: 12 amino acids. CDR3 DNA sequence: TGTGCCAGCAGTCGGGGTCCAGAGACCCAGTACTTC. Translation gives CASSRGPETQYF.

The J gene is TRBJ2-1, the V gene TRBV6-4; TRBD2 might be the D (6 bases). The ends were cut back, 3 bases at V and 5 bases at J, with 8 bases in the middle. CDR3 length: 13 residues. Germline values: CDR1 MRHNA, CDR2 SNTAGT. The CDR3 DNA follows: TGTGCCAGCAGTGAAACTAGCAACAATGAGCAGTTCTTC. Translating it yields CASSETSNNEQFF.

This clone occurred once. V is TRBV30 and J is TRBJ2-2, with D perhaps TRBD1 (6 bases). The V gene's germline CDR1 is GTSNPN and CDR2 SVGIG (reference sequence). This CDR3 spans 13 amino acids. V was shortened by 5 bases and J by 6 bases, with 13 bases between the two germline ends. The CDR3 nucleotides read TGTGCCTGGGGTAGGACAGAGGCCGGGGAGCTGTTTTTT. Translated: CAWGRTEAGELFF.

The CDR3, as DNA: TGTGCCAGCACAGGACAGGGTGACTACGAGCAGTACTTC. This codes for CASTGQGDYEQYF. This sequence joins TRBV11-2 and TRBJ2-7; TRBD1 matches at 8 bases. Germline V gene sequence: CDR1 SGHAT, CDR2 FQNNGV. V shed 7 bases, J shed 3 bases, and the junction held 5 bases outside the gene matches. The CDR3 is made up of 13 amino acids. The entire variable domain, with the rest obtained from reference TRBV11-2 and TRBJ2-7, is as follows: EAGVAQSPRYKIIEKRQSVAFWCNPISGHATLYWYQQILGQGPKLLIQFQNNGVVDDSQLPKDRFSAERLKGVDSTLKIQPAKLEDSAVYLCASTGQGDYEQYFGPGTRLTVT.

The V gene is TRBV7-8, the J gene TRBJ2-7; no definite D call. Trimming pared 4 bases from V and 3 bases from J, leaving 10 bases between. Germline CDR1 reads SGHVS; CDR2 reads FQNEAQ. The CDR3 spans 13 residues. This chain's CDR3 is CASSSLVGYEQYF. The CDR3 nucleotides read TGTGCCAGCAGCTCCCTGGTCGGCTACGAGCAGTACTTC.

V and J are TRBV5-1 and TRBJ2-7; 8 nucleotides agree with TRBD1. The germline V gene encodes CDR1 SGHRS and CDR2 YFSETQ. The CDR3 spans 14 residues. The ends lost 1 base at V and 3 bases at J; junction bases unmatched: 3. The CDR3 bases are TGCGCCAGCAGCTTGACAGGGGGTAACTACGAGCAGTACTTC. Amino acids: CASSLTGGNYEQYF.

The chain has TRBV4-2 and TRBJ2-7; 11 bases are shared with TRBD1. CDR3 length: 18 amino acids. Unmatched junction bases numbered 13, after V lost 2 bases and J lost 4 bases. Looked up from germline, CDR1 is LGHNA and CDR2 is YNFKEQ. The CDR3 reads CASSQLSGTDRGLYEQYF. CDR3 coding DNA: TGTGCCAGCAGCCAATTGTCGGGTACGGACAGGGGGCTTTACGAGCAGTACTTC.

This clone has only one observation. V is TRBV4-1 and J is TRBJ2-3, with 10 bases identical to TRBD1. CDR1 is MGHRA and CDR2 is YSYEKL in the germline V gene. The CDR3 is made up of 15 amino acids. The V and J ends lost 4 bases and 4 bases, in that order; junction bases with no gene match: 5. CDR3 in amino acids: CASSLDRGEADTQYF. The CDR3 DNA reads TGCGCCAGCAGCCTGGACAGGGGGGAGGCAGATACGCAGTATTTT.